These T cell receptor beta chains were read from a single sample in a study of T cell responses to AZD1222 COVID-19 vaccine. The method was immunoSEQ multiplex PCR; TCRdb's version includes in-frame clones alone and lacks a portion of them. The repertoire holds roughly 110,000 clones, with approximately 88% as singletons. Sequencing was performed on peripheral blood, taken 28 days after the second AZD1222 dose. Receptor source: an adult who received the AZD1222 COVID-19 vaccine. The CDR3 runs from the conserved cysteine through the conserved F or W. A D gene is named only where the DNA matches it firmly. Rows give clone size only sometimes, using once, few, many, or a class for an expanded clone.

d_gene,abundance,j_gene,v_gene,CDR3nt,CDR3aa
TRBD1,-,TRBJ1-1,TRBV7-2,TGTGCCAGCAGTTTCCTAGCCGACTTACAGGGGGCGGCCACTGAAGCTTTCTTT,CASSFLADLQGAATEAFF
-,-,TRBJ1-5,TRBV3-1/TRBV3-2,TGTGCCAGCAGCCAAGCTGGGCTTGGTCAGCCCCAGCATTTT,CASSQAGLGQPQHF
-,once,TRBJ1-3,TRBV14,TGTGCCAGCAGTCCCTCTGGAAACACCATATATTTT,CASSPSGNTIYF
TRBD1,-,TRBJ2-5,TRBV7-2,TGTGCCAGCAGCTTGAGACAGGGGGACCAAGAGACCCAGTACTTC,CASSLRQGDQETQYF
-,-,TRBJ1-5,TRBV7-2,TGTGCCAGCAGCCGTTTGGAGAGCAATCAGCCCCAGCATTTT,CASSRLESNQPQHF
-,-,TRBJ2-1,TRBV7-9,TGTGCCAGCAGCTTAGCGCTGACCAATGAGCAGTTCTTC,CASSLALTNEQFF
TRBD1,few,TRBJ2-1,TRBV7-2,TGTGCCAGCAGCAGAAACAAAGGGGGCGTGAACAATGAGCAGTTCTTC,CASSRNKGGVNNEQFF
TRBD1,-,TRBJ1-4,TRBV9,TGTGCCAGCAGCCGGACAGGGAGGGGTGAAAAACTGTTTTTT,CASSRTGRGEKLFF
TRBD1,-,TRBJ1-2,TRBV11-2,TGTGCCAGCAGCTTACGACAGGGATCGGGCTACACCTTC,CASSLRQGSGYTF
-,-,TRBJ1-2,TRBV4-3,TGCGCCAGCAGCCAAGGCCAGAACGTCTATGGCTACACCTTC,CASSQGQNVYGYTF
-,-,TRBJ2-5,TRBV14,TGTGCCAGCAGCGCCCAAGAGACCCAGTACTTC,CASSAQETQYF
-,-,TRBJ2-7,TRBV5-1,TGCGCCAGCAGCTTCGATCAGGGGAACGAGCAGTACTTC,CASSFDQGNEQYF
-,-,TRBJ2-1,TRBV4-3,TGCGCCAGCAGCCCAGACAGGACAAACTACAATGAGCAGTTCTTC,CASSPDRTNYNEQFF
TRBD1,-,TRBJ2-7,TRBV7-8,TGTGCCAGCAGCCTAAGGACAGGGCGCCACGAGCAGTACTTC,CASSLRTGRHEQYF
TRBD2,-,TRBJ2-7,TRBV5-1,TGCGCCAGCAGTCCAGGACTAGTCAGTGGCGAGCAGTACTTC,CASSPGLVSGEQYF
-,-,TRBJ1-2,TRBV6-2/TRBV6-3,TGTGCCAGCAGCCTAGTTCCCGCGGTGTATGGCTACACCTTC,CASSLVPAVYGYTF
-,-,TRBJ1-2,TRBV5-1,TGCGCCAGCAGCTTGGTTGCGACGAAGGGGTATGGCTACACCTTC,CASSLVATKGYGYTF
-,-,TRBJ1-5,TRBV5-6,TGTGCCAGCAGCTCGGTGGCGCTTGGGGGAAGCAATCAGCCCCAGCATTTT,CASSSVALGGSNQPQHF
-,-,TRBJ1-6,TRBV11-1,TGTGCCAGCAGCCCGGATGAGAATTCACCCCTCCACTTT,CASSPDENSPLHF
-,-,TRBJ2-5,TRBV4-3,TGCGCCAGCAGCCAAGATCTTCTGGAGACCCAGTACTTC,CASSQDLLETQYF
TRBD1,-,TRBJ1-1,TRBV28,TGTGCCAGCAGTTCACCGGGACAGGGGGCTAATGAAGCTTTCTTT,CASSSPGQGANEAFF
-,-,TRBJ1-1,TRBV6-5,TGTGCCAGCAGTTACTCGACAGCGCTGTCTACTGAAGCTTTCTTT,CASSYSTALSTEAFF
-,-,TRBJ1-6,TRBV2,TGTGCCAGCAGTAGGAACGAACTCTCCTATAATTCACCCCTCCACTTT,CASSRNELSYNSPLHF
-,-,TRBJ1-1,TRBV3-1/TRBV3-2,TGTGCCAGCAGCCAAGTTTTAACTGAAGCTTTCTTT,CASSQVLTEAFF
-,-,TRBJ2-2,TRBV4-3,TGCGCCAGCAGCCATGGAAGGGGGGGCGACACCGGGGAGCTGTTTTTT,CASSHGRGGDTGELFF
-,-,TRBJ1-2,TRBV2,TGTGCCAGCAGTGACACGCCTGAGGTCTATGGCTACACCTTC,CASSDTPEVYGYTF
-,-,TRBJ2-7,TRBV3-1/TRBV3-2,TGTGCCAGCAGCTCCGGGACACAAGTCTACGAGCAGTACTTC,CASSSGTQVYEQYF
TRBD1,-,TRBJ2-7,TRBV27,TGTGCCAGCAGTCCCAGGGGGCAAAACTACGAGCAGTACTTC,CASSPRGQNYEQYF
-,once,TRBJ1-1,TRBV4-1,TGCGCCAGCAGCCACCAGGGGTTCGCTGAAGCTTTCTTT,CASSHQGFAEAFF
-,-,TRBJ1-2,TRBV28,TGTGCCAGCAGACCCGGGACGCCCTATGGCTACACCTTC,CASRPGTPYGYTF
-,-,TRBJ2-1,TRBV14,TGTGCCAGCAGCCAAGAAGCTGCCCGGGATTACAATGAGCAGTTCTTC,CASSQEAARDYNEQFF
-,-,TRBJ1-2,TRBV10-3,TGTGCCATTGGTGGGGAGCACTATGGCTACACCTTC,CAIGGEHYGYTF
-,-,TRBJ1-1,TRBV12-3/TRBV12-4,TGTGCCAGCACCTTACAGGGTTATACTGAAGCTTTCTTT,CASTLQGYTEAFF
-,few,TRBJ1-1,TRBV7-9,TGTGCCAGCAGCTTAGTTGGGGTTGTTGAAGCTTTCTTT,CASSLVGVVEAFF
-,-,TRBJ2-7,TRBV29-1,TGCAGCGTTGGGGGGGGGCCGATCTACGAGCAGTACTTC,CSVGGGPIYEQYF
-,-,TRBJ1-6,TRBV25-1,TGTGCCAGCAGAAACAGTAATTCACCCCTCCACTTT,CASRNSNSPLHF
-,-,TRBJ1-2,TRBV28,TGTGCCAGCAGTTTATTGGTGGATATGAGGGGCTACACCTTC,CASSLLVDMRGYTF
-,-,TRBJ2-5,TRBV9,TGTGCCAGCAGCGAGGGACTCCACATTTGGGAGACCCAGTACTTC,CASSEGLHIWETQYF